The 18 T cell receptor beta chains in this list originate from one sample, sequenced in a study of blood T cell repertoires in COVID-19. Profiling relied on immunoSEQ multiplex PCR, and the TCRdb table lists in-frame clones only, not all of them. Among about 200,000 clones, roughly 88% were seen once, and the ten largest hold 5% to 7%. Sequenced material: PBMCs or T cells enriched from blood (not recorded which). The receptors shown here come from a man aged 40-55 years with acute COVID-19.

The V gene is TRBV7-8, the J gene TRBJ1-6; D may be TRBD1 (5 bases). V lost 4 bases to trimming and J lost 9 bases, with 13 bases between them. The CDR3 is 14 residues long. In germline, CDR1 is SGHVS, CDR2 FQNEAQ. In DNA form, the CDR3 reads TGTGCCAGCAGCTCCGGGGGAGACGGTTCACCCCTCCACTTT. Translated, it gives CASSSGGDGSPLHF.

This chain links TRBV11-3 with TRBJ2-7, with D possibly matching TRBD2 (6 bases). The CDR3 contains 13 residues. CDR1 is SGHNT and CDR2 is YENEEA in the germline V gene. Trimming removed 4 bases at V and 6 bases at J, with 13 bases between. In DNA form, the CDR3 reads TGTGCCAGCAGCTCTCGGGAGTTCGGCGAGCAGTACTTC. It is translated as CASSSREFGEQYF.

The chain employs TRBV7-9 and TRBJ2-3; D is possibly TRBD2 (6 bases). The CDR3 spans 13 residues. Trimming took off 5 bases at V and 5 bases at J, with 11 bases between the two ends. Germline assignment: CDR1 SEHNR and CDR2 FQNEAQ (reference sequence). The CDR3: CASSPTGVDTQYF. In DNA, the CDR3 is TGTGCCAGCAGCCCTACGGGGGTAGATACGCAGTATTTT.

V is TRBV7-3 and J is TRBJ2-7; 9 positions agree with TRBD2. The CDR3 has 15 residues. CDR1 SGHTA and CDR2 FQGTGA come from the germline V gene. After removal of 4 bases from V and 2 bases from J, the junction contained 6 bases not matched to a gene. CDR3 nucleotide sequence: TGTGCCAGCAGCTGGGGAGCGGGAGGCCCCTACGAGCAGTACTTC. Translating gives CASSWGAGGPYEQYF.

This chain links TRBV6-2 or TRBV6-3 with TRBJ1-5; the match to TRBD1 covers 10 bases. CDR1 MNHEY and CDR2 SVGEGT come from the germline V gene. The CDR3 contains 18 residues. Trimming cost V 6 bases and J 0 bases; bases outside gene matches: 11. The CDR3 is CASSPGGQGTYSNQPQHF. The CDR3 DNA sequence: TGTGCCAGCAGCCCTGGGGGACAGGGGACCTATAGCAATCAGCCCCAGCATTTT.

The rearrangement joins TRBV9 to TRBJ2-1; the D is unclear. CDR1 is SGDLS, CDR2 YYNGEE, per germline. This CDR3 has 15 residues. Trimming removed 3 bases from V and 6 bases from J, with 16 bases in between. The CDR3 protein is CASSADWIPTNEQFF. CDR3 coding DNA: TGTGCCAGCAGCGCAGACTGGATCCCGACCAATGAGCAGTTCTTC.

This clone was detected once. The gene calls are TRBV6-4 and TRBJ2-3, with a weak D call TRBD2 (5 bases). Germline V gene sequence: CDR1 MRHNA, CDR2 SNTAGT. The CDR3 extends over 14 amino acids. V was shortened by 8 bases and J by 3 bases, with 15 bases between the two germline ends. CDR3 protein: CASGSGMGTDTQYF. The CDR3 nucleotides read TGTGCCAGCGGTTCGGGAATGGGGACAGATACGCAGTATTTT.

The chain joins TRBV6-1 to TRBJ1-6; D possibly corresponds to TRBD1 (6 bases). V dropped 4 bases and J dropped 7 bases, with 17 bases sitting between them. This CDR3 comprises 16 residues. The V gene's germline CDR1 is MNHNS and CDR2 SASEGT. The CDR3 DNA is TGTGCCAGCAGTGGGCTTACAGGGTTGGGCAATTCACCCCTCCACTTT. It encodes CASSGLTGLGNSPLHF.

This clone was recorded a few times. The J gene is TRBJ2-2, the V gene TRBV5-1; D not resolved. Trimming shortened V by 0 bases and J by 2 bases, and 11 bases separated the two germline ends. The germline gives CDR1 SGHRS, CDR2 YFSETQ. CDR3 length equals 16 residues. The CDR3, as DNA: TGCGCCAGCAGCTTGGCCCTGGCAGGAAACACCGGGGAGCTGTTTTTT. Its protein is CASSLALAGNTGELFF. Using reference TRBV5-1 and TRBJ2-2 for the parts outside the CDR3, the full variable domain is KAGVTQTPRYLIKTRGQQVTLSCSPISGHRSVSWYQQTPGQGLQFLFEYFSETQRNKGNFPGRFSGRQFSNSRSEMNVSTLELGDSALYLCASSLALAGNTGELFFGEGSRLTVL.

The gene calls are TRBV23-1 and TRBJ2-3; TRBD2 might be the D (7 bases). TRBV23-1 qualifies as an ORF whose function is uncertain. The CDR3 totals 19 residues. V dropped 10 bases and J dropped 3 bases, with 32 bases sitting between them. DNA for the CDR3: TGCGCCACCAAAAATAAAGGGGGGACTATAAGAAGAGCGACAGATACGCAGTATTTT. Translation gives CATKNKGGTIRRATDTQYF.

The chain joins TRBV5-6 to TRBJ2-5; D is unclear. The CDR3 contains 13 residues. The ends were cut back, 4 bases at V and 5 bases at J, with 12 bases in the middle. Germline V gene data show CDR1 as SGHDT and CDR2 as YYEEEE. CDR3 loop: CASSQEARETQYF. CDR3 coding DNA: TGTGCCAGCAGCCAGGAAGCCCGTGAGACCCAGTACTTC. The complete variable domain, with remaining parts taken from reference TRBV5-6 and TRBJ2-5, reads DAGVTQSPTHLIKTRGQQVTLRCSPKSGHDTVSWYQQALGQGPQFIFQYYEEEERQRGNFPDRFSGHQFPNYSSELNVNALLLGDSALYLCASSQEARETQYFGPGTRLLVL.

The chain employs TRBV7-2 and TRBJ2-3; D might be TRBD1 (5 bases). The V gene lost 1 base and the J gene lost 3 bases, with 8 bases spanning the gap. CDR1 SGHTA and CDR2 FQGNSA come from the germline V gene. There are 14 residues in the CDR3. CDR3 protein: CASSLEGFTDTQYF. The CDR3 coding sequence is TGTGCCAGCAGCTTAGAGGGGTTTACAGATACGCAGTATTTT.

The chain is built from TRBV5-1 and TRBJ2-2; D may be TRBD2 (5 bases). Per germline, CDR1 SGHRS and CDR2 YFSETQ. The CDR3 sequence is 15 residues long. The ends were cut back, 4 bases at V and 2 bases at J, with 12 bases in the middle. This chain's CDR3 is CASSPAGINTGELFF. DNA for the CDR3: TGCGCCAGCAGCCCGGCCGGGATTAACACCGGGGAGCTGTTTTTT.

V is TRBV4-1 and J is TRBJ2-1; 10 bases map to TRBD2. CDR3 length: 18 amino acids. Germline V gene lookup returns CDR1 MGHRA and CDR2 YSYEKL. The V and J ends lost 1 base and 3 bases, in that order; junction bases with no gene match: 9. The CDR3 region is CASSQASSGRLNYNEQFF. The CDR3 DNA reads TGCGCCAGCAGCCAAGCATCTAGCGGGAGATTGAACTACAATGAGCAGTTCTTC.

This chain links TRBV27 with TRBJ2-2; 11 nucleotides match TRBD2. The germline CDR1 and CDR2 sequences are MNHEY and SMNVEV (reference sequence). V lost 5 bases, J lost 3 bases, and 11 bases stayed unmatched. The CDR3 contains 18 residues. The chain's CDR3 is CASSHFKLAGVYTGELFF. CDR3 in DNA: TGTGCCAGCAGTCACTTCAAACTAGCGGGAGTGTACACCGGGGAGCTGTTTTTT.

V is TRBV28 and J is TRBJ2-1; tentative D call: TRBD2 (5 bases). Germline assignment: CDR1 MDHEN and CDR2 SYDVKM. V was trimmed by 2 bases and J by 0 bases, leaving 11 bases between them. The CDR3 length is 16 residues. CDR3 sequence: CASSLRGGSSYNEQFF. Written as DNA, the CDR3 is TGTGCCAGCAGTTTACGGGGTGGGAGCTCCTACAATGAGCAGTTCTTC.

The chain couples TRBV6-1 to TRBJ1-5; the D gene is possibly TRBD1 (5 bases). Per germline, CDR1 MNHNS and CDR2 SASEGT. Trimming took off 4 bases at V and 5 bases at J, with 9 bases between the two ends. This CDR3 comprises 13 residues. CDR3 nucleotide sequence: TGTGCCAGCAGTGGACAGCTATATCAGCCCCAGCATTTT. Translation gives CASSGQLYQPQHF.

This chain connects TRBV4-3 to TRBJ2-3; TRBD2 matches at 7 bases. There are 17 residues in the CDR3. Germline V gives CDR1 LGHNA, CDR2 YSLEER. Trimming cost V 4 bases and J 1 base; bases outside gene matches: 11. CDR3 sequence (DNA): TGCGCCAGCAGCCCCTCGGGCGGGACTACGGGCACAGATACGCAGTATTTT. It codes for CASSPSGGTTGTDTQYF.